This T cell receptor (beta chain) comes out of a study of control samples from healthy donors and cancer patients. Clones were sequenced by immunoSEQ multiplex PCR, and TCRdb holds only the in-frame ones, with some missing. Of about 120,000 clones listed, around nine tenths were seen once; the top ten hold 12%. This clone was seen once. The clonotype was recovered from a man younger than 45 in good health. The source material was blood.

In DNA form, the CDR3 reads TGTGCCAGCAAGGCCGGGCAAGAAGAAAACTATGGCTACACCTTC. This sequence encodes CASKAGQEENYGYTF. The genes are TRBV28 and TRBJ1-2, with unresolved D. The CDR3 is 15 residues long. Trimming pared 7 bases from V and 2 bases from J, leaving 17 bases between. Germline V gene data show CDR1 as MDHEN and CDR2 as SYDVKM.